The 7 T cell receptor beta chains presented below share a single source sample, sequenced in a study of T-cell memory formation after mild COVID-19. TCRdb reanalysed the 5' RACE reads using MiXCR and keeps one entry per CDR3 protein. Among hundreds of thousands of distinct CDR3 sequences listed, around 15% were seen once. Sample: PBMCs or a T cell subset sorted from them (not recorded which). The receptors shown here come from a man aged 18 to 30 who had mild COVID-19 (a few samples of this study predate the infection). Cell type and time point are not known.

The chain combines TRBV18 with TRBJ1-2, with a possible D match to TRBD1 (5 bases). The CDR3 loop spans 13 amino acids. Germline-derived CDR1 and CDR2 are KGHSH and LQKENI. Trimming removed 3 bases at V and 7 bases at J, with 12 bases between. The CDR3 region is CASSPNRRGGYTF. The CDR3 DNA is TGTGCCAGCTCACCCAACAGGAGAGGTGGCTACACCTTC.

On this clonotype itself: An end of the junction does not agree with germline; a read error may underlie this. This chain connects TRBV7-2 to TRBJ2-3; a weak D match, TRBD2 (7 bases). The germline V gene encodes CDR1 SGHTA and CDR2 FQGNSA. The length of the CDR3 is 16 residues. This chain's CDR3 is CASSSGAGASTYTQYF. CDR3 nucleotides: TGTGCCAGCAGCTCCGGGGCGGGGGCTAGCACATATACGCAGTATTTT.

This clonotype was recorded at least ten times. J is TRBJ2-1 and V is TRBV24-1; D might be TRBD1 or TRBD2, each matching 5 bases. The V end lost 4 bases, the J end lost 5 bases, and 17 bases lay between the germline ends. CDR3 size: 16 residues. CDR1 KGHDR and CDR2 SFDVKD come from the germline V gene. Here the CDR3 reads CATSDSDSGPHNEQFF. The CDR3 DNA follows: TGTGCCACCAGTGACAGCGACAGCGGCCCCCACAATGAGCAGTTCTTC.

The chain is built from TRBV7-8 and TRBJ2-7, with D tentatively TRBD1 or TRBD2 (5 bases each). CDR1 is SGHVS, CDR2 FQNEAQ, per germline. This CDR3 region has 14 residues. Trimming took off 5 bases at V and 4 bases at J, with 15 bases between the two ends. This chain's CDR3 is CASSREGLRYEQYV. DNA for the CDR3: TGTGCCAGCAGCCGAGAGGGGCTACGATACGAGCAGTACGTC.

The chain has TRBV6-2 or TRBV6-3 and TRBJ1-4; D is ambiguous. CDR1 is MNHEY, CDR2 SVGEGT, per germline. CDR3 length equals 12 residues. The ends were cut back, 2 bases at V and 12 bases at J, with 10 bases in the middle. This CDR3 is CASSYGLTELFF. DNA for the CDR3: TGTGCCAGCAGTTACGGTTTGACGGAACTGTTTTTT.

This clonotype was seen many times. CDR3 loop: CATSGGQGRGDTQYF. The CDR3 DNA follows: TGTGCCACCAGCGGCGGACAGGGGCGGGGAGATACGCAGTATTTT. The chain has TRBV15 and TRBJ2-3; 9 bases fit TRBD1. The V and J ends lost 5 bases and 5 bases, in that order; junction bases with no gene match: 8. CDR1 LNHNV and CDR2 YYDKDF come from the germline V gene (reference sequence). The CDR3 extends over 15 amino acids.

At least ten counts were recorded for this clonotype. The junction departs from the called germline gene at one end, perhaps through a read error. The chain employs TRBV6-5 and TRBJ1-4, with D unclear. The CDR3 has 14 amino acids. Germline values: CDR1 MNHEY, CDR2 SVGAGI. DNA for the CDR3: TGTGCCAGCAGACTCACGAGGTCTAAAGAAAAACTGTTTTTT. Protein sequence: CASRLTRSKEKLFF.